This entry describes one TCR beta chain. This clone is a singleton in its sample. Its cognate antigen has yet to be identified. Base-call qualities are not available, and no considerably larger clone is one nucleotide away. A MiSeq instrument was used for deep resolution sequencing, which targeted depths ranging from 1 in 1 million up to 1 in 200,000 T cells, with coverage averaging 10x for each clonotype. The immunoSEQ hsTCRB Kit was used to generate the TCR beta libraries. The study's own analysis went as follows. Data were analyzed with ImmunoSEQ Data Assistant and ImmunoSEQ Analyzer, with V, D and J genes assigned per IMGT definitions. Clonality, which ranges from 0 to 1, was calculated by subtracting the normalized Shannon entropy of productive rearrangement frequencies from one. Only overrepresented clonotypes making up at least 0.05% of each patient's repertoire were included in the public clonotype analysis. About a dozen age-matched healthy donor repertoires from immuneACCESS served as clonality controls. TCRdb provides this immuneACCESS table in a form limited to in-frame rearrangements. Some clones are lacking; in checked studies, under half of them reflect an unresolved V gene, and why the rest are absent is not known. The V and J calls and the clone size are those of that table, but D and trimming were determined from the DNA. This sample holds around 300,000 clones; more than 65% were observed only once. The top ten constitute 5.5% to 8% of the sample.

The data belong to a study of cytotoxic CD8 clonotypes in ibrutinib-treated CLL (dated by TCRdb to about 2021). Background on the whole study: The cohort had ten to twelve relapsed/refractory and roughly 15 treatment-naive patients; under 18 were IGHV unmutated. Responses were partial in 24 patients and complete in 2; after median around 68 months follow-up, some 14 stayed in remission and around 12 progressed. The response samples were drawn at a median of roughly twelve months into treatment, with a range of roughly 6 to 36 months. On average, each sample had some 260,000 productive templates and 96,000 or so productive rearrangements. Longitudinal samples were obtainable from 26 of the 86 participants in the trial. Cryopreserved peripheral blood mononuclear cells were obtained prior to treatment, at the time of response, and at either disease progression or sustained remission. Points the paper makes about the study in general: At baseline, clonality was higher than in age-matched healthy donors and showed a strong correlation with circulating CD8+ T-cell counts. Public clonotypes were found to be uncommon and were observed to contract or remain stable during treatment; the increase in clonality was shown to reflect expansion of private clonotypes at ibrutinib response. At ibrutinib response clonality went up, during sustained remission it held steady, and at progression it dropped back toward baseline. Lymph node repertoires were not examined, and the timing of sampling was not matched between patients in sustained remission and those whose disease progressed.

For TCR beta library preparation, roughly 2.1 micrograms of genomic DNA were isolated from cryopreserved PBMCs. Longitudinal blood samples from CLL patients on ibrutinib monotherapy underwent high-throughput TCR beta sequencing. The patients took part in an open-label, single-center phase 2 trial of ibrutinib monotherapy. CDR1 and CDR2, looked up from the germline V gene (reference sequence), are MNHEY and SMNVEV. V ends up 2 bases short and J 2 bases short, with an unmatched junction base count of 5. Inclusive of the bounding cysteine and phenylalanine, the CDR3 is 16 residues long. CDR3 DNA is the only sequence kept; it has 48 bases, read in frame from the first base.

This clonotype was obtained from a human donor with chronic lymphocytic leukemia. This specimen was PBMCs, taken before ibrutinib treatment. This sequence uses TRBV27 and TRBJ2-1, with TRBD1 identical over 8 junction bases. The DNA is as follows: TGTGCCAGCAGTTTAAGACAGGGGTCGCCCTACAATGAGCAGTTCTTC. It encodes CASSLRQGSPYNEQFF.